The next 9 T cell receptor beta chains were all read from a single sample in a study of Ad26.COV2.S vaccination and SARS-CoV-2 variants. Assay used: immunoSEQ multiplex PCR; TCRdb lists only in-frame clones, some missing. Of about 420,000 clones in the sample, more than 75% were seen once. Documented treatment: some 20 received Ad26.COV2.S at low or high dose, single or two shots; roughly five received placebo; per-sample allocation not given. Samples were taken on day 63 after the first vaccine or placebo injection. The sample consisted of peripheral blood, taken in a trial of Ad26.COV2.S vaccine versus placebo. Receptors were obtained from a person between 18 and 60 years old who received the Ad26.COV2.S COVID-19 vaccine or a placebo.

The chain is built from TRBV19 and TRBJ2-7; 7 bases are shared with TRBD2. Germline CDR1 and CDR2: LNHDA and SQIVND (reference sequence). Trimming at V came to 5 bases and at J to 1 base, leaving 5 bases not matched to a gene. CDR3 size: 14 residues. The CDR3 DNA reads TGTGCCAGTAGTGGGGGGGGACTTTCCTACGAGCAGTACTTC. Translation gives CASSGGGLSYEQYF.

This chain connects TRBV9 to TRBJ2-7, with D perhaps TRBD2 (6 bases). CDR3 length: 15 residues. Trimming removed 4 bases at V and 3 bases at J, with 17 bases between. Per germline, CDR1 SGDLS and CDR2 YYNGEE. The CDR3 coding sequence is TGTGCCAGCAGCCCGGGGGACCGTTTAGGCTACGAGCAGTACTTC. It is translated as CASSPGDRLGYEQYF.

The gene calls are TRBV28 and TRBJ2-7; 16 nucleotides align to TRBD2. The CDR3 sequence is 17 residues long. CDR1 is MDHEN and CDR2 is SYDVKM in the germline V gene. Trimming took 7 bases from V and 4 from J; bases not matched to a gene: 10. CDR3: CASNPPGLAGGPYEQYF. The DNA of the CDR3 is TGTGCCAGCAACCCGCCGGGACTAGCGGGGGGGCCTTACGAGCAGTACTTC.

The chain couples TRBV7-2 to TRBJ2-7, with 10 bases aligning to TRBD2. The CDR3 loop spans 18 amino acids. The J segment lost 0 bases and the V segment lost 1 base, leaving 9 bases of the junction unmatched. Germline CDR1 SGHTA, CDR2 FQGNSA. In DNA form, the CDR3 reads TGTGCCAGCAGCTTAGTCACTAGCGGGGTCACCGTCTCCTACGAGCAGTACTTC. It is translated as CASSLVTSGVTVSYEQYF.

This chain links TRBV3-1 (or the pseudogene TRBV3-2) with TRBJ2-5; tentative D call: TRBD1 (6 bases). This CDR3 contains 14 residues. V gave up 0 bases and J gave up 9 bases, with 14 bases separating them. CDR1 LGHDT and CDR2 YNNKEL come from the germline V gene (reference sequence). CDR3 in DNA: TGTGCCAGCAGCCAAGAAAAGGGGGTCGGGGCCCAGTACTTC. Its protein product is CASSQEKGVGAQYF.

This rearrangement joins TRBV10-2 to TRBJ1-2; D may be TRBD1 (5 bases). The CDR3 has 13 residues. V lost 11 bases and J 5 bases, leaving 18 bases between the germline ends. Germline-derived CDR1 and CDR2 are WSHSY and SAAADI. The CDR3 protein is CAGAQVGGYGYTF. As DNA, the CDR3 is TGCGCCGGGGCCCAAGTGGGGGGTTATGGCTACACCTTC.

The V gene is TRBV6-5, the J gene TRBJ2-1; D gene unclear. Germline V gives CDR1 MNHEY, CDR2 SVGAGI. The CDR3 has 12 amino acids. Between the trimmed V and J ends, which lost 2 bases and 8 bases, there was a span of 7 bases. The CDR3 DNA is TGTGCCAGCAGTTACGGCAACCATGAGCAGTTCTTC. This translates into CASSYGNHEQFF.

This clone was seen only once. The CDR3 here is CASSLVSGGAPVYGYTF. CDR3 coding DNA: TGCGCCAGCAGCTTGGTGTCAGGGGGCGCCCCCGTCTATGGCTACACCTTC. The chain combines TRBV5-1 with TRBJ1-2; 8 bases fit TRBD1. J gave up 4 bases and V 0 bases, and 11 bases lay outside the gene matches. Looked up from germline, CDR1 is SGHRS and CDR2 is YFSETQ. The CDR3 consists of 17 residues.

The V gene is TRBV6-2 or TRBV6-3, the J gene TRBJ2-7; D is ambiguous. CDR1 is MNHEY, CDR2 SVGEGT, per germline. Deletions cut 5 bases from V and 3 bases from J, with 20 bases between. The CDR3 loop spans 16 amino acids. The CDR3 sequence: CASSRRGVGFGYEQYF. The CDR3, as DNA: TGTGCCAGCAGTCGACGTGGGGTGGGATTTGGCTACGAGCAGTACTTC.